The clone carrying this T cell receptor beta chain was recorded a few times. Its antigen is not known. V dropped 3 bases and J dropped 3 bases, with 8 bases sitting between them. The CDR3 contains 14 residues. CDR1 is MNHEY and CDR2 is SMNVEV in the germline V gene (reference sequence). Those donating, healthy Caucasian individuals from Russia, were aged about 6 to 95. Staff drew around 10 milliliters of peripheral blood from each donor. A J-beta primer mix and a sample-barcoded 5' primer were used in a second PCR of about 7 to 12 cycles. MiXCR, applied by TCRdb to the 5' RACE reads, yields one record per CDR3 protein. The sample yields about 1.4 million distinct CDR3 sequences, 59% seen once. These data come from a study of blood T cells in healthy people across ages. The study's findings and limits: Roughly linear declines in TCR beta diversity per million T cells occurred with age. When one million T cells were used, diversity estimates were thought to be underestimates.

The sequence derives from a young man in good health. J is TRBJ2-2 and V is TRBV27, with D perhaps given as TRBD1 or TRBD2 (5 bases each). The sequencing sample was made of blood. The chain's CDR3 is CASSFRGDTGELFF. In nucleotides, the CDR3 is TGTGCCAGCAGTTTCAGAGGGGACACCGGGGAGCTGTTTTTT.